The 23 T cell receptor beta chains below come from one sample, sequenced in a study of T cell responses to AZD1222 COVID-19 vaccine. TCRdb keeps only in-frame clones here, not all; method: immunoSEQ multiplex PCR. The sample yields approximately 60,000 clones, 75% to 90% seen once. The sequences come from peripheral blood, collected on day 0 of MenACWY control vaccination. These receptors came from an adult in good health.

This sequence joins TRBV28 and TRBJ2-5, with TRBD2 matching over 14 bases. Germline CDR1 reads MDHEN; CDR2 reads SYDVKM. The CDR3 contains 18 residues. V gave up 5 bases and J gave up 4 bases; unmatched junction bases: 12. Here the CDR3 reads CASSAPGLAGEGGETQYF. The CDR3 nucleotides are TGTGCCAGCAGTGCACCGGGACTAGCGGGAGAGGGAGGAGAGACCCAGTACTTC.

The chain links TRBV7-2 to TRBJ2-1, with TRBD2 identical over 7 bases. The CDR3 loop spans 15 amino acids. The ends lost 5 bases at V and 6 bases at J; junction bases unmatched: 10. Germline V gene lookup returns CDR1 SGHTA and CDR2 FQGNSA. DNA for the CDR3: TGTGCCAGCAGCAAAACTAGCGTTCAGCCCAATGAGCAGTTCTTC. Translating it yields CASSKTSVQPNEQFF.

The V and J genes are TRBV30 and TRBJ2-3; TRBD1 aligns across 7 bases. Per the germline V gene, CDR1 is GTSNPN and CDR2 is SVGIG (reference sequence). This CDR3 comprises 17 residues. The junction had 11 bases not matched to a gene; V was cut back by 0 bases and J by 2 bases. The CDR3 DNA reads as TGTGCCTGGAGTGTTGATCCCGACAGGGTACTCACAGATACGCAGTATTTT. Protein sequence: CAWSVDPDRVLTDTQYF.

This rearrangement joins TRBV20-1 to TRBJ1-1; D unclear. CDR3 size: 11 residues. Trimming left V 6 bases short and J 0 bases short, with 5 bases between. Germline CDR1 and CDR2: DFQATT and SNEGSKA (reference sequence). CDR3 DNA: TGCAGTGCCGTACTGAACACTGAAGCTTTCTTT. Its protein product is CSAVLNTEAFF.

This clone occurred once. The junction does not match germline at one end; this may be a read error. CDR3 amino acids: CSAREGGELFF. The CDR3 DNA sequence: TGCAGTGCGAGAGAAGGCGGGGAGCTGTTTTTT. The chain couples TRBV20-1 to TRBJ2-2, with D hard to call. The CDR3 extends over 11 amino acids. Germline V gives CDR1 DFQATT, CDR2 SNEGSKA (reference sequence).

With regard to this clone: The sample contains more than one DNA sequence encoding this CDR3. The V call is TRBV5-8, the J call TRBJ1-1; D unresolved. Trimming took 0 bases from V and 2 from J, leaving 11 bases between them. From germline, CDR1 is SGHTS and CDR2 YDEGEE. The CDR3 contains 15 residues. The CDR3 bases are TGTGCCAGCAGCTTGGTGGGCGGCCCAAACACTGAAGCTTTCTTT. Amino acids: CASSLVGGPNTEAFF.

This chain uses TRBV19 with TRBJ2-2; D unresolved. The CDR3 is 14 amino acids. Germline V gene lookup returns CDR1 LNHDA and CDR2 SQIVND (reference sequence). Trimming cost V 3 bases and J 3 bases, with 8 bases left between them. CDR3 DNA sequence: TGTGCCAGTAGTATGATAGGAGACACCGGGGAGCTGTTTTTT. Translation: CASSMIGDTGELFF.

V usage is TRBV6-5 and J usage is TRBJ2-2; D call uncertain. Germline CDR1 is MNHEY and CDR2 is SVGAGI. This CDR3 contains 12 residues. Deletions cut 7 bases from V and 6 bases from J, with 9 bases between. The CDR3 protein is CASTSTSGELFF. The CDR3 DNA is TGTGCCAGCACTTCGACTTCCGGGGAGCTGTTTTTT.

The rearrangement links TRBV6-1 to TRBJ2-3, with 11 bases that match TRBD2. V lost 1 base and J lost 5; bases outside the gene matches: 5. CDR1 and CDR2 from the germline V gene are MNHNS and SASEGT. The CDR3 length is 16 residues. The DNA for the CDR3 is TGTGCCAGCAGTGAAGTGGTAGCGGGAGGGAAAGATACGCAGTATTTT. Its translation: CASSEVVAGGKDTQYF.

The V call is TRBV7-8, the J call TRBJ2-1; D perhaps matches TRBD2 (6 bases). Germline V gene sequence: CDR1 SGHVS, CDR2 FQNEAQ. V was pared by 1 base and J by 6 bases, with 7 bases between. CDR3 length equals 13 residues. CDR3 region: CASSLGLVNEQFF. The CDR3 coding sequence is TGTGCCAGCAGCTTAGGACTAGTCAATGAGCAGTTCTTC.

This clone has just a few counts. This rearrangement joins TRBV5-6 to TRBJ2-3; D unclear. There are 17 residues in the CDR3. CDR1 is SGHDT, CDR2 YYEEEE, per germline. V lost 0 bases and J lost 0, with 14 bases in between. This chain's CDR3 is CASSLARAITSTDTQYF. For the CDR3, the DNA is TGTGCCAGCAGCTTGGCCCGCGCGATAACTAGCACAGATACGCAGTATTTT. The entire variable domain, with the rest obtained from reference TRBV5-6 and TRBJ2-3, is as follows: DAGVTQSPTHLIKTRGQQVTLRCSPKSGHDTVSWYQQALGQGPQFIFQYYEEEERQRGNFPDRFSGHQFPNYSSELNVNALLLGDSALYLCASSLARAITSTDTQYFGPGTRLTVL.

The rearrangement joins TRBV5-4 to TRBJ2-3; 11 bases map to TRBD2. From germline, CDR1 is SGHNT and CDR2 YYREEE (reference sequence). V was clipped by 3 bases and J by 6 bases; unmatched bases: 9. This CDR3 is built from 16 residues. In DNA form, the CDR3 reads TGTGCCAGCAGCTCGTATAGTAGCGGGAGGGCCGATACGCAGTATTTT. Translated: CASSSYSSGRADTQYF.

J is TRBJ1-2 and V is TRBV12-5; 9 positions match TRBD1. V shed 0 bases, J shed 0 bases, and the junction held 8 bases outside the gene matches. Germline V gene lookup returns CDR1 LGHNT and CDR2 FRNRAP. This CDR3 has 18 amino acids. Here the CDR3 reads CASGLVPTDRGTNYGYTF. In DNA form, the CDR3 reads TGTGCTAGTGGTTTGGTACCCACCGACAGGGGGACTAACTATGGCTACACCTTC.

V and J are TRBV3-1 (or the pseudogene TRBV3-2) and TRBJ1-5; TRBD1 is a possible D gene (6 bases). The CDR3 covers 14 residues. From germline, CDR1 is LGHDT and CDR2 YNNKEL (reference sequence). Deletions cut 4 bases from V and 1 base from J, with 8 bases between. The CDR3 coding sequence is TGTGCCAGCAGCCCGACAGGAAGCAATCAGCCCCAGCATTTT. Its translation: CASSPTGSNQPQHF.

In this sample, this clone turned up once. This chain uses TRBV18 with TRBJ2-1; 11 nucleotides align to TRBD2. V lost 4 bases to trimming and J lost 6 bases; unmatched junction nucleotides: 11. The CDR3 has 17 residues. Germline V gene data show CDR1 as KGHSH and CDR2 as LQKENI. The CDR3 here is CASSRGLAGQAGNEQFF. The CDR3 DNA is TGTGCCAGCTCACGCGGACTAGCGGGCCAGGCAGGCAATGAGCAGTTCTTC.

The chain is built from TRBV30 and TRBJ2-1, with D unresolved. V dropped 4 bases and J dropped 6 bases, with 7 bases sitting between them. CDR3 length equals 11 residues. Per germline, CDR1 GTSNPN and CDR2 SVGIG (reference sequence). CDR3: CAWTFSNEQFF. The CDR3 nucleotides are TGTGCCTGGACCTTTAGCAATGAGCAGTTCTTC.

The chain joins TRBV6-6 to TRBJ2-7; D gene uncertain. CDR3 length: 13 residues. V was cut by 6 bases and J by 1 base, with 10 bases left in between. CDR1 is MNHNY, CDR2 SVGAGI, per germline (reference sequence). The CDR3 coding sequence is TGTGCCAGCAGGTATGACAAATCCTACGAGCAGTACTTC. Translated, it gives CASRYDKSYEQYF.

The rearrangement links TRBV15 to TRBJ2-7, with 13 positions matching TRBD2. The germline CDR1 and CDR2 sequences are LNHNV and YYDKDF (reference sequence). Trimming cost V 7 bases and J 5 bases; bases outside gene matches: 5. The CDR3 extends over 14 amino acids. The CDR3 protein is CATTSGLAGDEQYF. The CDR3 DNA follows: TGTGCCACCACCAGCGGACTAGCGGGAGACGAGCAGTACTTC.

The chain couples TRBV5-1 to TRBJ1-3; no reliable D call. The V gene's germline CDR1 is SGHRS and CDR2 YFSETQ. V dropped 4 bases and J dropped 0 bases, with 14 bases sitting between them. CDR3 length equals 16 residues. CDR3: CASSADLGSSGNTIYF. The CDR3 DNA reads TGCGCCAGCAGCGCTGACCTAGGGAGCTCTGGAAACACCATATATTTT.

The CDR3 here is CASSSRQGSSPLHF. The CDR3 DNA reads TGTGCCAGCAGCAGCAGACAGGGAAGCTCACCCCTCCACTTT. This chain uses TRBV9 with TRBJ1-6, with 7 bases aligning to TRBD1. V was clipped by 4 bases and J by 10 bases; unmatched bases: 8. The CDR3 has 14 amino acids. Germline V gene data show CDR1 as SGDLS and CDR2 as YYNGEE.

This chain connects TRBV4-2 to TRBJ2-1, with TRBD2 matching over 12 bases. Germline CDR1 and CDR2: LGHNA and YNFKEQ. This CDR3 is 16 amino acids long. V lost 3 bases and J lost 4; bases outside the gene matches: 4. For the CDR3, the DNA is TGTGCCAGCAGCCAGAGGACTAGCGGGGAATACAATGAGCAGTTCTTC. Amino acid sequence: CASSQRTSGEYNEQFF.

The count of this clone is one. The CDR3: CASSYSSPGDYEQYF. CDR3 in DNA: TGTGCCAGCAGTTACTCTTCACCAGGGGACTACGAGCAGTACTTC. J is TRBJ2-7 and V is TRBV6-5, with D possibly being TRBD1 (6 bases). The CDR3 has 15 amino acids. V was shortened by 0 bases and J by 3 bases, with 12 bases between the two germline ends. Germline CDR1 is MNHEY and CDR2 is SVGAGI.

J is TRBJ2-5 and V is TRBV7-2, with D uncertain. Trimming cost V 0 bases and J 4 bases, with 6 bases left between them. CDR1 is SGHTA, CDR2 FQGNSA, per germline. CDR3 size: 13 residues. The CDR3 sequence: CASSLALRETQYF. DNA of the CDR3: TGTGCCAGCAGCTTAGCGCTTCGAGAGACCCAGTACTTC.